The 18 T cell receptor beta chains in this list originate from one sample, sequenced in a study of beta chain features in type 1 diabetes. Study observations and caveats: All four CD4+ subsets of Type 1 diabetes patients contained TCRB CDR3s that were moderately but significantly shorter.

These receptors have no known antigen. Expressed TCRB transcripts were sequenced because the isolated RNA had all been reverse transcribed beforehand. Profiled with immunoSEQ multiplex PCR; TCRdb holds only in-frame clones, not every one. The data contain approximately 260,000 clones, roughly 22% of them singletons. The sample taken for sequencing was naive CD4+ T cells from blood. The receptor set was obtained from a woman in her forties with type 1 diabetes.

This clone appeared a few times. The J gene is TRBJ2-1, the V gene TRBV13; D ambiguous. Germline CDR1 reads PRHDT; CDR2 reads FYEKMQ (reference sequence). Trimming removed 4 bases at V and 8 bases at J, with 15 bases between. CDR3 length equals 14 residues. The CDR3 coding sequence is TGTGCCAGCAGCTCCACTATCGAATTGGATGAGCAGTTCTTC. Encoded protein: CASSSTIELDEQFF. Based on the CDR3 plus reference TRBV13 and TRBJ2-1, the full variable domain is AAGVIQSPRHLIKEKRETATLKCYPIPRHDTVYWYQQGPGQDPQFLISFYEKMQSDKGSIPDRFSAQQFSDYHSELNMSSLELGDSALYFCASSSTIELDEQFFGPGTRLTVL.

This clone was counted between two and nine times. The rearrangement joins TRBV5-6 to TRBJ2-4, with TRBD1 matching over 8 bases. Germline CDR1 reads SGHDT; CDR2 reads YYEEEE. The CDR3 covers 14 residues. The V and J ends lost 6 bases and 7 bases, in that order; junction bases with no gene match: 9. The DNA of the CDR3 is TGTGCCAGCATCCTCCCAGGGGGCCGGAACATTCAGTACTTC. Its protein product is CASILPGGRNIQYF. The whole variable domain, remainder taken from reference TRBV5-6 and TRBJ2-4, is DAGVTQSPTHLIKTRGQQVTLRCSPKSGHDTVSWYQQALGQGPQFIFQYYEEEERQRGNFPDRFSGHQFPNYSSELNVNALLLGDSALYLCASILPGGRNIQYFGAGTRLSVL.

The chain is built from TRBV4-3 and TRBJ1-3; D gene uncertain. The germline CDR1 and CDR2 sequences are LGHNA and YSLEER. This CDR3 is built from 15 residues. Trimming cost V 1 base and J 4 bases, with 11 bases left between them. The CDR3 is CASSQVPGSGNTIYF. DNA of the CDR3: TGCGCCAGCAGCCAAGTACCGGGGTCCGGAAACACCATATATTTT.

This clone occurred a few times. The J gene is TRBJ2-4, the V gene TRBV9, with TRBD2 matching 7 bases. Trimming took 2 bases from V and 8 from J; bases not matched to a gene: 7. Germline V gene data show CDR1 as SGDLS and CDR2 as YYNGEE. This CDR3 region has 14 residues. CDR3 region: CASSVSGVQDIQYF. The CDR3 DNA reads TGTGCCAGCAGCGTGAGCGGGGTCCAGGACATTCAGTACTTC.

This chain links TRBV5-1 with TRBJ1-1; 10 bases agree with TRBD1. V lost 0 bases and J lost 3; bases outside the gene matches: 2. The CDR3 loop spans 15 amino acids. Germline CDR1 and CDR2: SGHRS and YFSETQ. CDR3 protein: CASSLAGTGDTEAFF. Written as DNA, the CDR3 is TGCGCCAGCAGCTTGGCCGGGACAGGGGACACTGAAGCTTTCTTT.

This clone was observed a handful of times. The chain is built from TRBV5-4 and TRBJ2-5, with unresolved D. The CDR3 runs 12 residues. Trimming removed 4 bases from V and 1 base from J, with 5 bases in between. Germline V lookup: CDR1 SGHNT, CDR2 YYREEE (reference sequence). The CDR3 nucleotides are TGTGCCAGCAGCAACTTCCAAGAGACCCAGTACTTC. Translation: CASSNFQETQYF. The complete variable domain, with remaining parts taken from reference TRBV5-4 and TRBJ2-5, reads ETGVTQSPTHLIKTRGQQVTLRCSSQSGHNTVSWYQQALGQGPQFIFQYYREEENGRGNFPPRFSGLQFPNYSSELNVNALELDDSALYLCASSNFQETQYFGPGTRLLVL.

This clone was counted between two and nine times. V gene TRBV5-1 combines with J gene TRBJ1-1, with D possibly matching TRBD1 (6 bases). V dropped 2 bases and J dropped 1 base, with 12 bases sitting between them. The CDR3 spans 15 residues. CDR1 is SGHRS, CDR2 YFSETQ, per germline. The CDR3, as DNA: TGCGCCAGCAGCTTTGGGATGGGGGCGAACACTGAAGCTTTCTTT. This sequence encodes CASSFGMGANTEAFF.

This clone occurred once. The CDR3: CASSLVRTDTQYF. The CDR3 DNA reads as TGTGCCAGCAGCTTAGTCAGGACTGATACGCAGTATTTT. V gene TRBV7-3 combines with J gene TRBJ2-3; D is possibly TRBD2 (5 bases). Germline V CDR1 and CDR2: SGHTA, FQGTGA. The CDR3 is made up of 13 amino acids. V lost 2 bases and J 6 bases, leaving 9 bases between the germline ends.

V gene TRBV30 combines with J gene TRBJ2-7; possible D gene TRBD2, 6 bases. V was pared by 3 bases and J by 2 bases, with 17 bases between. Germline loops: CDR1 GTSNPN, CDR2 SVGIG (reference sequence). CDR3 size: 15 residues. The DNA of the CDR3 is TGTGCCTGGAGCGCCGGGACTCTTTCGGCCTACGAGCAGTACTTC. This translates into CAWSAGTLSAYEQYF.

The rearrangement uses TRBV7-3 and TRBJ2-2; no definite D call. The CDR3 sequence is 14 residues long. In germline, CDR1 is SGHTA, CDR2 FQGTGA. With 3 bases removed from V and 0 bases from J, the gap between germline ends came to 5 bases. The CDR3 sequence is CASSLYSNTGELFF. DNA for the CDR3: TGTGCCAGCAGCTTGTACTCGAACACCGGGGAGCTGTTTTTT.

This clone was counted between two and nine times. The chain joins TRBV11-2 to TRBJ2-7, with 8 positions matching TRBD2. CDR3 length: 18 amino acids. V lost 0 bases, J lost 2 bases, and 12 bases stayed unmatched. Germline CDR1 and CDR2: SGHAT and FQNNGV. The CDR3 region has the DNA TGTGCCAGCAGCTTAGATTTGGCGGGAGGAATTGAGGCCTACGAGCAGTACTTC. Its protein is CASSLDLAGGIEAYEQYF.

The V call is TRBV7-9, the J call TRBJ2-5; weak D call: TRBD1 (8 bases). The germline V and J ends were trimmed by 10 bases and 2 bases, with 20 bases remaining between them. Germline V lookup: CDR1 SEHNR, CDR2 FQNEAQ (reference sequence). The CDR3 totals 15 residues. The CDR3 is CATRLTGGAQETQYF. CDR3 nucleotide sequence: TGTGCCACCCGTCTAACAGGGGGGGCTCAAGAGACCCAGTACTTC.

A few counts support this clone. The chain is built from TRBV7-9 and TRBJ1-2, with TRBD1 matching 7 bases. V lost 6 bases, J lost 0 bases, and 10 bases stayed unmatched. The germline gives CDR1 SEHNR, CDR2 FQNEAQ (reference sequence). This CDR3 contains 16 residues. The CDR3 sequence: CASRAGQDQANYGYTF. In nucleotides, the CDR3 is TGTGCCAGCAGGGCAGGACAGGACCAAGCTAACTATGGCTACACCTTC.

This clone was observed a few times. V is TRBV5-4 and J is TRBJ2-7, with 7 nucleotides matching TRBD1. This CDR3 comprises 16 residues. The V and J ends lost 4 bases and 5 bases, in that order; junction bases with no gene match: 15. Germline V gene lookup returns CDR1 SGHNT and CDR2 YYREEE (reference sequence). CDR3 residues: CASSPYLRQGSNEQYF. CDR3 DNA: TGTGCCAGCAGCCCTTACCTACGACAGGGTAGTAACGAGCAGTACTTC. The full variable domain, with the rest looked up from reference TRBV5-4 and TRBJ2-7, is ETGVTQSPTHLIKTRGQQVTLRCSSQSGHNTVSWYQQALGQGPQFIFQYYREEENGRGNFPPRFSGLQFPNYSSELNVNALELDDSALYLCASSPYLRQGSNEQYFGPGTRLTVT.

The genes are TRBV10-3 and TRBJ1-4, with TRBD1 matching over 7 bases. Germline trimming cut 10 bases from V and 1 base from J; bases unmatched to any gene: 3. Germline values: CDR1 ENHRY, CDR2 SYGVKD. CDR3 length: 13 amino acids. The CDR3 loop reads CATTGETNEKLFF. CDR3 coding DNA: TGTGCCACAACAGGGGAAACTAATGAAAAACTGTTTTTT.

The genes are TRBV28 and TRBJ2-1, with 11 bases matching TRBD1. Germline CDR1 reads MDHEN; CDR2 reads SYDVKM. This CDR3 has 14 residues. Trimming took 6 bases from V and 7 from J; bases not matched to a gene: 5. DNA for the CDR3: TGTGCCAGCAGCCGGGGACAGGGGGGTAATGAGCAGTTCTTC. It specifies CASSRGQGGNEQFF.

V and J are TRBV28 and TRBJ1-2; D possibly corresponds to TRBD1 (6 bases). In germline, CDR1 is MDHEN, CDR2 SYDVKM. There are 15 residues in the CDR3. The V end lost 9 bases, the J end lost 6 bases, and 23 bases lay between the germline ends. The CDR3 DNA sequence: TGTGCCAGTTGGCCCGGGACACTCTTAGGGCATGGCTACACCTTC. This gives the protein CASWPGTLLGHGYTF.

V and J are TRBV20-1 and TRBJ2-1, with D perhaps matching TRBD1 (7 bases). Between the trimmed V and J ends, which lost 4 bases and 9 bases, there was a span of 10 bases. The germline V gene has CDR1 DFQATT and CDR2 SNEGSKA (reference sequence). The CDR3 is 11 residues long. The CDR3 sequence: CSANRGLEQFF. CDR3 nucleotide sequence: TGCAGTGCTAACAGGGGACTTGAGCAGTTCTTC.